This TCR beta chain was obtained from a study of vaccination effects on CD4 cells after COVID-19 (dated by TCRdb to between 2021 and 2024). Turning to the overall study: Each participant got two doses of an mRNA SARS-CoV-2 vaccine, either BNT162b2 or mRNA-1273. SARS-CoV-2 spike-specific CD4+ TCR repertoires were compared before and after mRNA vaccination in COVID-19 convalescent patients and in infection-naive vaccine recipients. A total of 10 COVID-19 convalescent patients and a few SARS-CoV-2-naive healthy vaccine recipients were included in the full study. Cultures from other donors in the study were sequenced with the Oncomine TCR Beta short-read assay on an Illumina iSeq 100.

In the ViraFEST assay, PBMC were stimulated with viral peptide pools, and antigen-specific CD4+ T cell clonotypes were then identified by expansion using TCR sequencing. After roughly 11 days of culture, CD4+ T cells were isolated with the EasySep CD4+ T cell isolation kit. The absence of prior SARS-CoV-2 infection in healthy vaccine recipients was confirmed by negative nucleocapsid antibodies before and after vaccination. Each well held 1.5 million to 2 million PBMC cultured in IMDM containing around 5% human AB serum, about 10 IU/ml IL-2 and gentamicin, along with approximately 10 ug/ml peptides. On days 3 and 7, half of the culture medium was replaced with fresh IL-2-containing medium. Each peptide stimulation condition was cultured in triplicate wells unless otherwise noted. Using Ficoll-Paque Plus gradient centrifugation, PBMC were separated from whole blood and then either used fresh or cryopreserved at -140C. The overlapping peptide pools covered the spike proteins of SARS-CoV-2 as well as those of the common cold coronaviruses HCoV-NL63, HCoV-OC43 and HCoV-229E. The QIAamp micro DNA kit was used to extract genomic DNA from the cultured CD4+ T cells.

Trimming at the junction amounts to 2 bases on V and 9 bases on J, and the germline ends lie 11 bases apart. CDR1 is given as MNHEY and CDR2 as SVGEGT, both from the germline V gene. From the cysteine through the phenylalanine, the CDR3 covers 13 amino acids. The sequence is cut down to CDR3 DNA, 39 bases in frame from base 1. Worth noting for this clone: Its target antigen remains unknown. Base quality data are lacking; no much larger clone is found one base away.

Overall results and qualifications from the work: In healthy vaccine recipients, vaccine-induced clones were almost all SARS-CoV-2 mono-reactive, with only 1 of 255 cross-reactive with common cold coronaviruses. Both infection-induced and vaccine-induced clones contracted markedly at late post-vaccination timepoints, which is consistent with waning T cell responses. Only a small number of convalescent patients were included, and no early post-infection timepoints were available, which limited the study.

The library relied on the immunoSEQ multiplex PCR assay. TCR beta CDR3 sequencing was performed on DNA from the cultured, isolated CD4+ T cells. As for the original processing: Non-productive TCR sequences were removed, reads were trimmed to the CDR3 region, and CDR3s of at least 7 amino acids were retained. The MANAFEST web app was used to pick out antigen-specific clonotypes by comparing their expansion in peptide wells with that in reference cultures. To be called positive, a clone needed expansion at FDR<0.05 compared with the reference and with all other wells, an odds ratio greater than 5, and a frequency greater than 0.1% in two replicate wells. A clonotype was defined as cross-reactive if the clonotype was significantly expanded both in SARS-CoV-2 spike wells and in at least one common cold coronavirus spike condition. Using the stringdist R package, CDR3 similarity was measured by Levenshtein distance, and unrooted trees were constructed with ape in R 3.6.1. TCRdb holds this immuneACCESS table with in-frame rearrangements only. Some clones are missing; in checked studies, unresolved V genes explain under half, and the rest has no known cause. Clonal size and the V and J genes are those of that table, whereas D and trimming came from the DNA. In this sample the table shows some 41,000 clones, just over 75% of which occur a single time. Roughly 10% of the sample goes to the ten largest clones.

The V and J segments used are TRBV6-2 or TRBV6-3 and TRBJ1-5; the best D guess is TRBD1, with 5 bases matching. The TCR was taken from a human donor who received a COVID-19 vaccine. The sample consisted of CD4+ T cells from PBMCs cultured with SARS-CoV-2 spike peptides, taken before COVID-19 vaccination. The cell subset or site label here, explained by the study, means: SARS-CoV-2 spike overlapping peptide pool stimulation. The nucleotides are TGTGCCAGCAGTTACGACGGGACGGGGCCCCAGCATTTT. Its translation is CASSYDGTGPQHF.